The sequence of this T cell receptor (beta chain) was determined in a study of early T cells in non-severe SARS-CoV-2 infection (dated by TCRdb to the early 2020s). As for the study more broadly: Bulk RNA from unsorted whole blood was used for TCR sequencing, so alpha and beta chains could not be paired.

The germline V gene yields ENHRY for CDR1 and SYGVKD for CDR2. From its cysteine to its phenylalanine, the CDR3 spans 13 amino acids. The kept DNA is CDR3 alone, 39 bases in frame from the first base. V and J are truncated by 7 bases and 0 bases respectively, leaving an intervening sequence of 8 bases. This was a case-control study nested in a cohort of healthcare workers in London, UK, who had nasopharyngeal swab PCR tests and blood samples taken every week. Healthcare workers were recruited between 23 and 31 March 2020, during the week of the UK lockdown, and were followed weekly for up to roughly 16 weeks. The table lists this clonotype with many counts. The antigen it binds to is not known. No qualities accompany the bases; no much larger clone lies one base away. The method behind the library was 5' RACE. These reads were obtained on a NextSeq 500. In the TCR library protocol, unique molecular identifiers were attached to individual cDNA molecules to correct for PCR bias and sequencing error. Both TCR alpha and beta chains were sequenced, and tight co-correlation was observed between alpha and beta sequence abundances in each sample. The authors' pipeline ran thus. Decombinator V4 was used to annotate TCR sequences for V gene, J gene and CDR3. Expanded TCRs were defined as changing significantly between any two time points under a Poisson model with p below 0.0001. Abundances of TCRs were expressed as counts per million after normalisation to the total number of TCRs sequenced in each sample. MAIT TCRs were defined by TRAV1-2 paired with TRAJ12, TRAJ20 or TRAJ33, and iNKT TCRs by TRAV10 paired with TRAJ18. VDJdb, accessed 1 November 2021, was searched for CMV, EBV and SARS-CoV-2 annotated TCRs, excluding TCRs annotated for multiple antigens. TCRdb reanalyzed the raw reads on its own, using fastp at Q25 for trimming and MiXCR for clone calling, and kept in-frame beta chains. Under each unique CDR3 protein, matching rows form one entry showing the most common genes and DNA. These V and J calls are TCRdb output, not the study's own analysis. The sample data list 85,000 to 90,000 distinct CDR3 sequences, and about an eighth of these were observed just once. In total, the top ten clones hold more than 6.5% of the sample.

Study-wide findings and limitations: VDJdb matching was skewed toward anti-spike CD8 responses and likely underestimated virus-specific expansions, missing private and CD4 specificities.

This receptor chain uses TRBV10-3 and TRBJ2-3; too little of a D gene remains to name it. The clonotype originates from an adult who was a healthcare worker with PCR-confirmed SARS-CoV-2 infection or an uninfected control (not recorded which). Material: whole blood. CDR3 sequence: CAITLDSTDTQYF. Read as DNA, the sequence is TGTGCCATCACCCTGGACAGCACAGATACGCAGTATTTT.